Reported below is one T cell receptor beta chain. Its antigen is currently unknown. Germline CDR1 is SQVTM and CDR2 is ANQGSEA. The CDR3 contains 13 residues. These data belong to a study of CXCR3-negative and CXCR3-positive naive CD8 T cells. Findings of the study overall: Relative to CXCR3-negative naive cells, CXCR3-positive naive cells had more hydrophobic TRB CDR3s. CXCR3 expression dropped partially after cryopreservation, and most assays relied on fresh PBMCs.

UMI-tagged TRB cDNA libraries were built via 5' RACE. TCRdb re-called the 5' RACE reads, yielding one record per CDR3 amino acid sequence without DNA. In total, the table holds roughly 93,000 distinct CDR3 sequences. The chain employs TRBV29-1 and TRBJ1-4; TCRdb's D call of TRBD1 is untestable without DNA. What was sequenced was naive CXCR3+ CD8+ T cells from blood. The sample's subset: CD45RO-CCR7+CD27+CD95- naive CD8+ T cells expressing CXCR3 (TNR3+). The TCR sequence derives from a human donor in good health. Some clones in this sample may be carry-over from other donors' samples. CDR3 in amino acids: CGVRLRGNEKLFF.